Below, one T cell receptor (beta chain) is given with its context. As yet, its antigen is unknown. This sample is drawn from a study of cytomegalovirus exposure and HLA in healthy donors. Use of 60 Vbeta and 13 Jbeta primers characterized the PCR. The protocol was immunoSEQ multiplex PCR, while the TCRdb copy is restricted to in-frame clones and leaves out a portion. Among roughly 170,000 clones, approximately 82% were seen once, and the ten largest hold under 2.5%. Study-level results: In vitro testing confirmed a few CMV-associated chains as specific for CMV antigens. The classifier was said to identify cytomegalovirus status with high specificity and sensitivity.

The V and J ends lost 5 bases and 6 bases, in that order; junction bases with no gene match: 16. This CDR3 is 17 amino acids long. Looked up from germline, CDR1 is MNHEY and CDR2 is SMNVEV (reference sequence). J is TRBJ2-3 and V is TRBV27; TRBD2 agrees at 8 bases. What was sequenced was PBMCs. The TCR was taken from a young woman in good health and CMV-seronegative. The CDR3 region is CASSPPPGGGLFDTQYF. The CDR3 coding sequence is TGTGCCAGCAGTCCACCCCCGGGCGGGGGGCTTTTTGATACGCAGTATTTT.